These 31 T cell receptor beta chains were all obtained from the same sample, sequenced in a study of post-analysis software for immune sequencing data. For these TCRs, the target antigens are not known. Prepared libraries of TCR beta cDNA carried unique molecular identifiers. Using its own MiXCR run on the PCR reads, TCRdb lists one record per CDR3 protein. The data hold about 400,000 distinct CDR3 sequences, with around a third observed a single time. Study-wide results and limits: TRBV5-6, TRBV5-1 and TRBV20-1 belonged to a set of about 5 TRBV segments that were more frequent in patients than controls.

The sample comprised blood. These receptor sequences come from a girl aged 10-17 years with multiple sclerosis.

The chain couples TRBV20-1 to TRBJ2-7; no firm D call. V dropped 6 bases and J dropped 6 bases, with 12 bases sitting between them. CDR1 is DFQATT, CDR2 SNEGSKA, per germline (reference sequence). The CDR3 consists of 11 residues. For the CDR3, the DNA is TGCAGTGCCAGTGGGTTCGGCGAGCAGTACTTC. Translating gives CSASGFGEQYF.

This rearrangement joins TRBV7-2 to TRBJ2-7; possibly TRBD2 for D (5 bases). The CDR3 runs to 14 residues. V was shortened by 1 base and J by 6 bases, with 13 bases between the two germline ends. Per germline, CDR1 SGHTA and CDR2 FQGNSA. The CDR3 nucleotides read TGTGCCAGCAGCTTAGTCGGGGTAGGAGGCGAGCAGTACTTC. Translation: CASSLVGVGGEQYF.

There are a few counts of this clonotype. The V gene is TRBV4-2, the J gene TRBJ2-3; perhaps D is TRBD1 or TRBD2 (6 bases each). The CDR3 runs to 20 residues. Germline lookup yields CDR1 LGHNA and CDR2 YNFKEQ. Trimming stripped 1 base from V and 2 bases from J, with 25 bases between. The CDR3 loop is CASSQAGILIPGALTDTQYF. The CDR3 nucleotides read TGTGCCAGCAGCCAAGCGGGAATACTTATACCGGGGGCCCTCACAGATACGCAGTATTTT.

The V call is TRBV7-2, the J call TRBJ2-7; D not certain. The CDR3 runs to 14 residues. CDR1 SGHTA and CDR2 FQGNSA come from the germline V gene. Trimming pared 2 bases from V and 0 bases from J, leaving 8 bases between. The CDR3, as DNA: TGTGCCAGCAGCTTAAGGCCCGACTCCTACGAGCAGTACTTC. Encoded protein: CASSLRPDSYEQYF.

The gene calls are TRBV7-9 and TRBJ2-7; D uncertain. Trimming took 5 bases from V and 6 from J, leaving 11 bases between them. The CDR3 sequence is 12 residues long. CDR1 SEHNR and CDR2 FQNEAQ come from the germline V gene (reference sequence). The CDR3 is CASSVMGCEQYF. The CDR3 DNA reads as TGTGCCAGCAGCGTCATGGGCTGCGAGCAGTACTTC.

Ten or more counts support this clonotype. The rearrangement uses TRBV2 and TRBJ2-5; TRBD2 might be the D (6 bases). The V end lost 0 bases, the J end lost 4 bases, and 12 bases lay between the germline ends. This CDR3 is 15 amino acids long. Germline CDR1 is SNHLY and CDR2 is FYNNEI. The CDR3 loop is CASSEAWGVGETQYF. The DNA for the CDR3 is TGTGCCAGCAGTGAAGCCTGGGGGGTCGGAGAGACCCAGTACTTC. The full variable domain, its missing parts supplied by reference TRBV2 and TRBJ2-5, is EPEVTQTPSHQVTQMGQEVILRCVPISNHLYFYWYRQILGQKVEFLVSFYNNEISEKSEIFDDQFSVERPDGSNFTLKIRSTKLEDSAMYFCASSEAWGVGETQYFGPGTRLLVL.

This chain links TRBV5-1 with TRBJ2-5, with a possible D match to TRBD1 (6 bases). The germline CDR1 and CDR2 sequences are SGHRS and YFSETQ. This CDR3 spans 15 amino acids. The germline V and J ends were trimmed by 4 bases and 1 base, with 14 bases remaining between them. CDR3 sequence (DNA): TGCGCCAGCAGCCATTTAACAGGGAGCCAAGAGACCCAGTACTTC. Amino acids: CASSHLTGSQETQYF. The whole variable domain, remainder taken from reference TRBV5-1 and TRBJ2-5, is KAGVTQTPRYLIKTRGQQVTLSCSPISGHRSVSWYQQTPGQGLQFLFEYFSETQRNKGNFPGRFSGRQFSNSRSEMNVSTLELGDSALYLCASSHLTGSQETQYFGPGTRLLVL.

The chain is built from TRBV7-2 and TRBJ2-1; 8 positions match TRBD2. CDR3 length: 15 residues. V lost 4 bases to trimming and J lost 8 bases; unmatched junction nucleotides: 10. The V gene's germline CDR1 is SGHTA and CDR2 FQGNSA. In nucleotides, the CDR3 is TGTGCCAGCAGCTCGGCGCGTAGCGGGGTGGATGAGCAGTTCTTC. Protein product: CASSSARSGVDEQFF. The full variable domain, its missing parts supplied by reference TRBV7-2 and TRBJ2-1, is GAGVSQSPSNKVTEKGKDVELRCDPISGHTALYWYRQSLGQGLEFLIYFQGNSAPDKSGLPSDRFSAERTGGSVSTLTIQRTQQEDSAVYLCASSSARSGVDEQFFGPGTRLTVL.

In its sample, this clonotype was seen a few times. The chain couples TRBV7-2 to TRBJ2-7; TRBD2 agrees at 8 bases. The junction had 11 bases not matched to a gene; V was cut back by 1 base and J by 3 bases. The CDR3 spans 17 residues. Germline V gene lookup returns CDR1 SGHTA and CDR2 FQGNSA. Here the CDR3 reads CASSLESGGGLYYEQYF. The CDR3 DNA follows: TGTGCCAGCAGCTTAGAATCGGGCGGGGGGCTCTACTACGAGCAGTACTTC. The variable domain in full, completed from reference TRBV7-2 and TRBJ2-7, reads GAGVSQSPSNKVTEKGKDVELRCDPISGHTALYWYRQSLGQGLEFLIYFQGNSAPDKSGLPSDRFSAERTGGSVSTLTIQRTQQEDSAVYLCASSLESGGGLYYEQYFGPGTRLTVT.

In its sample, this clonotype was seen a few times. V is TRBV20-1 and J is TRBJ1-1; D perhaps matches TRBD1 (5 bases). This CDR3 spans 14 amino acids. Germline loops: CDR1 DFQATT, CDR2 SNEGSKA (reference sequence). V was clipped by 3 bases and J by 0 bases, with 11 bases between them. CDR3 nucleotide sequence: TGCAGTGCTAGTCCGGGACGAATGAACACTGAAGCTTTCTTT. This translates into CSASPGRMNTEAFF.

This clonotype was counted a few times. The rearrangement links TRBV12-5 to TRBJ2-3; 14 nucleotides line up with TRBD2. The CDR3 runs 17 residues. V gave up 3 bases and J gave up 5 bases; unmatched junction bases: 7. CDR1 and CDR2 from the germline V gene are LGHNT and FRNRAP. The CDR3 sequence is CASGLGLAGGGRDTQYF. The CDR3 nucleotides are TGTGCTAGTGGTTTAGGACTAGCGGGGGGCGGAAGAGATACGCAGTATTTT.

This sequence joins TRBV27 and TRBJ1-2; 7 bases are shared with TRBD1. Germline assignment: CDR1 MNHEY and CDR2 SMNVEV (reference sequence). The V gene end was trimmed by 7 bases and the J gene end by 2 bases; junction bases not matched to a gene: 7. The CDR3 has 14 residues. The DNA for the CDR3 is TGTGCCAGCATTCAGGGACAGCCGAACTATGGCTACACCTTC. It codes for CASIQGQPNYGYTF.

DNA of the CDR3: TGTGCCAGCAGTTTAAACGGGGGGAGCACCGGGGAGCTGTTTTTT. This encodes CASSLNGGSTGELFF. This chain joins TRBV12-3 or TRBV12-4 and TRBJ2-2, with 7 bases lining up with TRBD2. The CDR3 extends over 15 amino acids. Trimming removed 2 bases from V and 4 bases from J; junction bases left unmatched: 4.

This clonotype occurred a few times. The CDR3 coding sequence is TGTGCCAGCAGCTTCATAGAGGGGGCAGATAATGAGCAGTTCTTC. Its translation: CASSFIEGADNEQFF. The genes are TRBV5-6 and TRBJ2-1; 7 positions match TRBD1. Germline V gives CDR1 SGHDT, CDR2 YYEEEE. Trimming took 2 bases from V and 7 from J; bases not matched to a gene: 9. The CDR3 loop spans 15 amino acids.

This clonotype was recorded at least ten times. The gene calls are TRBV29-1 and TRBJ2-5; D might be TRBD2 (6 bases). This CDR3 region has 13 residues. The V end lost 7 bases, the J end lost 4 bases, and 16 bases lay between the germline ends. Germline V gives CDR1 SQVTM, CDR2 ANQGSEA. This CDR3 reads CSGRWWGGETQYF. CDR3 DNA: TGCAGCGGACGCTGGTGGGGAGGAGAGACCCAGTACTTC.

The rearrangement uses TRBV4-1 and TRBJ2-7, with 7 bases aligning to TRBD2. The length of the CDR3 is 14 residues. Germline assignment: CDR1 MGHRA and CDR2 YSYEKL. The ends lost 3 bases at V and 2 bases at J; junction bases unmatched: 4. The CDR3 spells CASSQEGLTYEQYF. DNA of the CDR3: TGCGCCAGCAGCCAGGAGGGACTAACCTACGAGCAGTACTTC.

This clonotype was found a few times. The chain links TRBV12-3 or TRBV12-4 to TRBJ2-5, with D tentatively TRBD2 (6 bases). The J call may not be correct, given that the DNA end is closer to TRBJ2-7. CDR3 length equals 15 residues. The CDR3: CASHSSGGASYEQYF. The CDR3 region has the DNA TGTGCCAGCCATTCCTCGGGCGGGGCTTCCTACGAGCAGTACTTC.

The chain couples TRBV12-3 or TRBV12-4 to TRBJ2-1; 8 bases agree with TRBD1. V shed 5 bases and J 3 bases; nucleotides not matched to a gene: 3. This CDR3 has 14 amino acids. As DNA, the CDR3 is TGTGCCAGCAGTCAAGGACAGGGCTACAATGAGCAGTTCTTC. This sequence encodes CASSQGQGYNEQFF.

The chain is built from TRBV12-3 or TRBV12-4 and TRBJ1-6; D remains unclear. V gave up 3 bases and J gave up 8 bases, with 14 bases separating them. The CDR3 has 15 residues. The CDR3 here is CASSFRGNSYSPLHF. The CDR3 nucleotides are TGTGCCAGCAGTTTCCGAGGGAACTCGTATTCACCCCTCCACTTT.

This clonotype was seen more than once but under ten times. This chain connects TRBV25-1 to TRBJ1-1, with 9 bases fitting TRBD1. The V gene end was trimmed by 6 bases and the J gene end by 5 bases; junction bases not matched to a gene: 7. The length of the CDR3 is 14 residues. Germline V CDR1 and CDR2: MGHDK, SYGVNS. Written as DNA, the CDR3 is TGTGCCAGCAGCCAGGGACAGGGCTGGACTGAAGCTTTCTTT. Translation: CASSQGQGWTEAFF.

The DNA of the CDR3 is TGTGCCAGCAGGGGGACTAGCGGGGATGATGAGCAGTTCTTC. Its protein product is CASRGTSGDDEQFF. The chain combines TRBV12-3 or TRBV12-4 with TRBJ2-1; 13 positions agree with TRBD2. The CDR3 contains 14 residues. The junction had 4 bases not matched to a gene; V was cut back by 6 bases and J by 8 bases.

This chain uses TRBV20-1 with TRBJ2-5; D unclear. The J call may be wrong; the DNA end is better matched by TRBJ2-7. This CDR3 contains 15 residues. Germline CDR1 reads DFQATT; CDR2 reads SNEGSKA (reference sequence). The CDR3, as DNA: TGCAGTGCTAGCATCTCGTACGGTAGTGGCTACGAGCAGTACTTC. Protein product: CSASISYGSGYEQYF.

This clonotype was observed a handful of times. The chain combines TRBV11-1 with TRBJ2-7; D unclear. This CDR3 has 14 residues. Germline CDR1 and CDR2: SGHAT and FQDESV (reference sequence). The ends were cut back, 4 bases at V and 1 base at J, with 11 bases in the middle. For the CDR3, the DNA is TGTGCCAGCAGCTCGAACCGACCGTCCTACGAGCAGTACTTC. This translates into CASSSNRPSYEQYF.

This rearrangement joins TRBV7-2 to TRBJ2-1; no clear D. V lost 1 base, J lost 0 bases, and 7 bases lay in between. Germline values: CDR1 SGHTA, CDR2 FQGNSA. The CDR3 has 15 amino acids. This chain's CDR3 is CASSLGHSSYNEQFF. The CDR3 DNA reads as TGTGCCAGCAGCTTAGGACACAGCTCCTACAATGAGCAGTTCTTC.

This clonotype was detected only a few times. The V gene is TRBV5-1, the J gene TRBJ2-7; D possibly corresponds to TRBD1 (7 bases). The CDR3 extends over 12 amino acids. CDR1 is SGHRS and CDR2 is YFSETQ in the germline V gene. The V and J ends lost 8 bases and 3 bases respectively, with 12 bases between them. The CDR3 DNA reads TGCGCCAGTGGACAGGACTACTACGAGCAGTACTTC. Translating gives CASGQDYYEQYF.

The sample holds a few counts of this clonotype. The rearrangement joins TRBV7-3 to TRBJ2-3, with TRBD2 matching 11 bases. The CDR3 has 17 amino acids. Unmatched junction bases numbered 11, after V lost 5 bases and J lost 4 bases. The germline V gene has CDR1 SGHTA and CDR2 FQGTGA. This CDR3 reads CASSPTPSGGLPDTQYF. The CDR3 region has the DNA TGTGCCAGCAGCCCTACCCCTAGCGGGGGGTTGCCAGATACGCAGTATTTT.

This clonotype was observed once. V usage is TRBV7-9 and J usage is TRBJ2-2; D is perhaps TRBD1 (6 bases). This CDR3 comprises 13 residues. In germline, CDR1 is SEHNR, CDR2 FQNEAQ (reference sequence). Between the trimmed V and J ends, which lost 7 bases and 5 bases, there was a span of 11 bases. The CDR3 region has the DNA TGTGCCAGCACCCGGACAGTGACCGGGGAGCTGTTTTTT. This codes for CASTRTVTGELFF.

This clonotype occurred a few times. The V gene is TRBV12-3 or TRBV12-4, the J gene TRBJ1-5, with 8 bases fitting TRBD1. This CDR3 is 14 amino acids long. The V gene end was trimmed by 5 bases and the J gene end by 3 bases; junction bases not matched to a gene: 3. The DNA of the CDR3 is TGTGCCAGCAGTCGGACAGGGCCCAATCAGCCCCAGCATTTT. This encodes CASSRTGPNQPQHF.

This clonotype appeared a few times. The chain links TRBV2 to TRBJ1-6, with no clear D. The CDR3 contains 16 residues. V lost 3 bases, J lost 10 bases, and 19 bases lay in between. Germline lookup yields CDR1 SNHLY and CDR2 FYNNEI. In nucleotides, the CDR3 is TGTGCCAGCAGTGATGTTCGTCGGCCGGCGGGCTCACCCCTCCACTTT. Translated, it gives CASSDVRRPAGSPLHF.

This clonotype has only a few counts. The chain couples TRBV12-3 or TRBV12-4 to TRBJ1-2; D remains ambiguous. CDR3 length equals 14 residues. Trimming pared 4 bases from V and 8 bases from J, leaving 17 bases between. The CDR3 sequence is CASSSSLGRGGYTF. The CDR3 DNA is TGTGCCAGCAGTTCCTCCCTAGGCCGCGGCGGCTACACCTTC.

A few counts support this clonotype. The chain employs TRBV7-3 and TRBJ2-5; TRBD2 aligns across 7 bases. This CDR3 is built from 15 residues. Germline V gives CDR1 SGHTA, CDR2 FQGTGA. With V trimmed by 5 bases and J by 5 bases, 11 bases remained unmatched. The CDR3, as DNA: TGTGCCAGCAGCCAAGGCCCTAGCGGCGTTGAGACCCAGTACTTC. It specifies CASSQGPSGVETQYF.